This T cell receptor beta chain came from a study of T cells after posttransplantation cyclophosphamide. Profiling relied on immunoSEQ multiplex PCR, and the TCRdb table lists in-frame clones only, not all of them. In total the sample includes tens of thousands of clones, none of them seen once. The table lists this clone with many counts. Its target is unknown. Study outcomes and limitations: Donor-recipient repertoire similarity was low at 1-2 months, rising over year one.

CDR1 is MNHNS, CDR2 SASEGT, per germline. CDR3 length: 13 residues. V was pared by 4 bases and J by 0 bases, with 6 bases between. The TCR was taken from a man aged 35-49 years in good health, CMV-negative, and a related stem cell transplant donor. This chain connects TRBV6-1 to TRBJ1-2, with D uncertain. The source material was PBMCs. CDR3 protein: CASSAGSNYGYTF. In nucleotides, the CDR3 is TGTGCCAGCAGTGCCGGGTCTAACTATGGCTACACCTTC.